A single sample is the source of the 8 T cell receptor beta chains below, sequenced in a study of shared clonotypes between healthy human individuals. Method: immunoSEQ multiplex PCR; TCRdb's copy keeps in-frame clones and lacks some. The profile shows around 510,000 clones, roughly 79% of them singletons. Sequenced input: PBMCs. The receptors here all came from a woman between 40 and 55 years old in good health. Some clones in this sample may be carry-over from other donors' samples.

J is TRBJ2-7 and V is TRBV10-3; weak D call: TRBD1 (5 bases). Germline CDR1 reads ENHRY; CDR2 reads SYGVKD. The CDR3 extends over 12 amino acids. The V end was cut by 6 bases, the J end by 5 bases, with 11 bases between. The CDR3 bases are TGTGCCATCAGCGAAAGGGGCAACGAGCAGTACTTC. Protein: CAISERGNEQYF.

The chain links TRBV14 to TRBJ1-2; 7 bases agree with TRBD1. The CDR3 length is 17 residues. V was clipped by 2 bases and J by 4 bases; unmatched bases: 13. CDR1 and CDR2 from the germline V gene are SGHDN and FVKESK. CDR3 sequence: CASSQRLGLGQLYGYTF. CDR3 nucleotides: TGTGCCAGCAGCCAAAGATTAGGGCTGGGACAGCTCTATGGCTACACCTTC.

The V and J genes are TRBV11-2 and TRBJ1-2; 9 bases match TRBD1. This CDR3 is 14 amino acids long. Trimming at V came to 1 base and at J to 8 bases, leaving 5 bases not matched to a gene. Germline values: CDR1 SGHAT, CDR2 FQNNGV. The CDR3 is CASSLAGQGSGYTF. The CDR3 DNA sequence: TGTGCCAGCAGCTTAGCCGGACAGGGGAGCGGCTACACCTTC.

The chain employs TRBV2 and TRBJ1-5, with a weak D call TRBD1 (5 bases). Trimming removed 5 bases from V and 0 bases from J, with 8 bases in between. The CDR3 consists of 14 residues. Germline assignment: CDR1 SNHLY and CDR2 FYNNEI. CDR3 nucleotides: TGTGCCAGCAGTTCGGACACTAGCAATCAGCCCCAGCATTTT. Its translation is CASSSDTSNQPQHF. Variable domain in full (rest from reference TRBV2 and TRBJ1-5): EPEVTQTPSHQVTQMGQEVILRCVPISNHLYFYWYRQILGQKVEFLVSFYNNEISEKSEIFDDQFSVERPDGSNFTLKIRSTKLEDSAMYFCASSSDTSNQPQHFGDGTRLSIL.

The CDR3 DNA reads TGTGCCAGCACCGTACAGGGAGAGAACACTGAAGCTTTCTTT. Its translation is CASTVQGENTEAFF. This rearrangement joins TRBV2 to TRBJ1-1; perhaps TRBD1 as D (6 bases). CDR1 is SNHLY and CDR2 is FYNNEI in the germline V gene. The CDR3 is 14 residues long. Between the trimmed V and J ends, which lost 7 bases and 1 base, there was a span of 13 bases.

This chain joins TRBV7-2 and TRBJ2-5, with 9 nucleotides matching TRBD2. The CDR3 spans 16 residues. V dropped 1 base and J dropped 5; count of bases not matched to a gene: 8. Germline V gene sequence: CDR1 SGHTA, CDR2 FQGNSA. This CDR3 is CASSLGSGSEWETQYF. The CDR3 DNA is TGTGCCAGCAGCTTAGGTAGCGGGAGTGAGTGGGAGACCCAGTACTTC.

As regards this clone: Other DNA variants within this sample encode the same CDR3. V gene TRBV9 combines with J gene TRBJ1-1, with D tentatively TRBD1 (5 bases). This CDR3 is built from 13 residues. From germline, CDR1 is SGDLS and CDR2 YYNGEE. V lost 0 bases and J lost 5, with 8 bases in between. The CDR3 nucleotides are TGTGCCAGCAGCGTAGGGAGGGGTACTGAAGCTTTCTTT. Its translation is CASSVGRGTEAFF.

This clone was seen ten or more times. The CDR3 here is CASSEARGVEQYF. The DNA for the CDR3 is TGTGCCAGCAGTGAAGCGCGAGGGGTCGAGCAGTACTTC. The chain has TRBV2 and TRBJ2-7, with D tentatively TRBD1 or TRBD2 (5 bases each). Trimming took 0 bases from V and 6 from J, leaving 9 bases between them. Germline loops: CDR1 SNHLY, CDR2 FYNNEI. This CDR3 comprises 13 residues.